The present TCR beta chain was sequenced within a study of metastatic and nonmetastatic thyroid tumors. Study context: The authors compared repertoires across blood and tumor or nodule tissue from malignant and benign thyroid patients. Points from the study as a whole: For both blood and tumor, malignant thyroid tumors reportedly showed significantly higher TCR beta diversity than benign nodules did.

How the authors handled the data: Construction of a distant-metastasis classifier for papillary thyroid cancer relied on CDR3 differences across clinicopathological groups. TCRdb re-analyzed the PCR reads through MiXCR. The V and J calls reflect TCRdb's pipeline rather than the authors' work. The sample has about 30,000 clones; more than 20% are singletons. The CDR3 loop spans 15 amino acids. The V and J ends lost 4 bases and 7 bases, in that order; junction bases with no gene match: 9. Germline CDR1 is SNHLY and CDR2 is FYNNEI. There are many counts of this clone. As yet, its antigen is unknown. Nobody among the patients had been given any treatment before thyroid surgery.

Sequencing input: blood. The sequence came from a female donor with papillary thyroid cancer or a benign thyroid nodule (not recorded which). Some clones in this sample may be carry-over from other donors' samples. V and J are TRBV2 and TRBJ2-2; 7 bases fit TRBD2. The chain's CDR3 is CASSAQGGSIGELFF. In DNA form, the CDR3 reads TGTGCCAGCAGTGCTCAGGGCGGGAGTATCGGGGAGCTGTTTTTT.